This entry describes one TCR beta chain. Its target is not known. These data are taken from a study of shared clonotypes between healthy human individuals. On the study more broadly: The cohort had two women and a few men, ages 18 to 49.

Study observations and caveats: Clonotype sharing among the donors was expected to vary with sequencing depth.

Approximately 29,000 T cell genomes, or 250 to 300 ng DNA, went into replicate PCRs of unsorted PBMC. Measured with immunoSEQ multiplex PCR; TCRdb has only the in-frame clones, and not every one. The sample lists 400,000 to 500,000 clones; 76% were seen once. V shed 7 bases and J 5 bases; nucleotides not matched to a gene: 8. CDR3 length: 16 amino acids. Germline CDR1 is SGHNT and CDR2 is YYREEE (reference sequence). Donors comprised only Caucasian adults living in Nashville, Tennessee. Source material: PBMCs. V usage is TRBV5-4 and J usage is TRBJ2-2; 13 nucleotides agree with TRBD2. The sequence came from a woman in her thirties or forties in good health. Some clones in this sample may be carry-over from other donors' samples. Here the CDR3 DNA reads TGTGCCAGCGGAACTAGCGGGAGGGCGGATACCGGGGAGCTGTTTTTT. This encodes CASGTSGRADTGELFF.